Following are 17 T cell receptor beta chains from one sample sequenced in a study of T-cell memory formation after mild COVID-19. From the 5' RACE reads, TCRdb called clonotypes with MiXCR, one entry per CDR3 protein. The sample records approximately 180,000 distinct CDR3 sequences, 16% being singletons. Input material: PBMCs or a T cell subset sorted from them (not recorded which). These receptors originate from an adult woman who had mild COVID-19 (a few samples of this study predate the infection). Cell type and time point are not known.

This clonotype was detected ten times or more. The V and J genes are TRBV12-3 or TRBV12-4 and TRBJ1-5; D ambiguous. V was cut by 4 bases and J by 5 bases, with 9 bases left in between. The CDR3 extends over 13 amino acids. CDR3: CASSYQTDQPQHF. CDR3 sequence (DNA): TGTGCCAGCAGTTACCAAACAGATCAGCCCCAGCATTTT.

J is TRBJ2-1 and V is TRBV18; 8 nucleotides match TRBD2. The CDR3 loop spans 17 amino acids. Per germline, CDR1 KGHSH and CDR2 LQKENI. V dropped 1 base and J dropped 5; count of bases not matched to a gene: 10. CDR3 coding DNA: TGTGCCAGCTCACCACGGAGCGGGAGCGGTGAGGACAATGAGCAGTTCTTC. This codes for CASSPRSGSGEDNEQFF.

This clonotype was counted a few times. The V and J genes are TRBV7-2 and TRBJ2-1; a weak D match, TRBD2 (5 bases). Trimming removed 5 bases at V and 5 bases at J, with 10 bases between. The CDR3 loop spans 13 amino acids. Germline CDR1 and CDR2: SGHTA and FQGNSA. Here the CDR3 reads CASSPQLDNEQFF. CDR3 coding DNA: TGTGCCAGCAGCCCCCAACTAGACAATGAGCAGTTCTTC.

CDR3 sequence (DNA): TGCGCCAGCAGCTTGGATTCGGTGGGCAATCAGCCCCAGCATTTT. Amino acid sequence: CASSLDSVGNQPQHF. The chain has TRBV5-1 and TRBJ1-5; D gene uncertain. The CDR3 sequence is 15 residues long. Germline CDR1 SGHRS, CDR2 YFSETQ. V was pared by 0 bases and J by 2 bases, with 9 bases between. Full variable domain (missing parts from reference TRBV5-1 and TRBJ1-5): KAGVTQTPRYLIKTRGQQVTLSCSPISGHRSVSWYQQTPGQGLQFLFEYFSETQRNKGNFPGRFSGRQFSNSRSEMNVSTLELGDSALYLCASSLDSVGNQPQHFGDGTRLSIL.

Remarks on this clonotype: A read error may account for a junction end that differs from germline. The chain has TRBV7-7 and TRBJ2-5; perhaps D is TRBD1 or TRBD2 (6 bases each). This CDR3 has 15 residues. CDR1 SSHAT and CDR2 FNYEAQ come from the germline V gene (reference sequence). The CDR3 DNA is TGTGCTAGCAGCTTACGGAGGGGGATGGGAGAGACCCAGTACTTC. This codes for CASSLRRGMGETQYF.

This clonotype was recorded at least ten times. The chain is built from TRBV6-2 or TRBV6-3 and TRBJ2-7, with TRBD2 identical over 9 bases. The V gene end was trimmed by 0 bases and the J gene end by 0 bases; junction bases not matched to a gene: 0. This CDR3 is built from 15 residues. CDR1 is MNHEY and CDR2 is SVGEGT in the germline V gene. CDR3 sequence: CASSYSTSGSYEQYF. The CDR3 DNA reads TGTGCCAGCAGTTACTCGACTAGCGGCTCCTACGAGCAGTACTTC.

This clonotype was observed a handful of times. The chain combines TRBV5-1 with TRBJ2-6; D gene unclear. V gave up 4 bases and J gave up 0 bases, with 11 bases separating them. This CDR3 spans 16 amino acids. Germline V gene sequence: CDR1 SGHRS, CDR2 YFSETQ. The CDR3 region is CASSLTVGSGANVLTF. CDR3 sequence (DNA): TGCGCCAGCAGCCTAACGGTCGGCTCTGGGGCCAACGTCCTGACTTTC.

This chain links TRBV3-1 with TRBJ2-3; TRBD2 agrees at 8 bases. Per the germline V gene, CDR1 is LGHDT and CDR2 is YNNKEL (reference sequence). The CDR3 runs to 15 residues. V lost 6 bases and J lost 5; bases outside the gene matches: 10. CDR3 protein: CASSYPGLDLDTQYF. The CDR3 DNA follows: TGTGCCAGCAGTTACCCGGGACTAGATCTAGATACGCAGTATTTT.

The chain carries TRBV23-1 and TRBJ2-1; D is unclear. TRBV23-1 is an ORF for which the function is uncertain. This CDR3 has 14 amino acids. V gave up 4 bases and J gave up 7 bases, with 14 bases separating them. The CDR3 nucleotides read TGCGCCAGCAGTCTAAGGACCCATTCTAATGAGCAGTTCTTC. Protein sequence: CASSLRTHSNEQFF.

The chain joins TRBV12-3 or TRBV12-4 to TRBJ1-5, with D unclear. V was cut by 2 bases and J by 9 bases, with 5 bases left in between. The CDR3 covers 11 residues. The CDR3 loop reads CASSLNGPQHF. Here the CDR3 DNA reads TGTGCCAGCAGTTTAAACGGGCCCCAGCATTTT.

The chain uses TRBV5-1 and TRBJ1-1; D is uncertain. The V gene's germline CDR1 is SGHRS and CDR2 YFSETQ. The CDR3 is 15 amino acids. Trimming took off 6 bases at V and 2 bases at J, with 17 bases between the two ends. CDR3 residues: CASTRSGDLNTEAFF. The CDR3 DNA sequence: TGCGCCAGCACCCGGAGCGGGGATCTAAACACTGAAGCTTTCTTT.

The rearrangement uses TRBV7-3 and TRBJ1-5, with D possibly matching TRBD1 (5 bases). Deletions cut 6 bases from V and 2 bases from J, with 11 bases between. Germline V gives CDR1 SGHTA, CDR2 FQGTGA. The CDR3 consists of 14 residues. The CDR3 nucleotides read TGTGCCAGCAGTCAAGCCAGGGGCAATCAGCCCCAGCATTTT. Translating gives CASSQARGNQPQHF.

This clonotype was picked up many times. The chain is built from TRBV9 and TRBJ2-5; 7 bases agree with TRBD2. CDR3 length equals 14 residues. The J segment lost 2 bases and the V segment lost 4 bases, leaving 5 bases of the junction unmatched. CDR1 is SGDLS and CDR2 is YYNGEE in the germline V gene. CDR3 sequence: CASSLTSVQETQYF. CDR3 DNA sequence: TGTGCCAGCAGCCTTACTAGCGTTCAAGAGACCCAGTACTTC.

The genes are TRBV20-1 and TRBJ1-4, with D perhaps matching TRBD1 (5 bases). Germline V CDR1 and CDR2: DFQATT, SNEGSKA (reference sequence). Trimming cost V 0 bases and J 16 bases, with 12 bases left between them. The CDR3 is 11 residues long. CDR3 protein: CSARDRGDEFF. The DNA of the CDR3 is TGCAGTGCTAGAGATAGGGGCGACGAGTTTTTT.

Ten or more counts support this clonotype. This sequence joins TRBV4-2 and TRBJ1-2; D is uncertain. Germline V gene sequence: CDR1 LGHNA, CDR2 YNFKEQ. The CDR3 is made up of 15 amino acids. The V gene lost 0 bases and the J gene lost 2 bases, with 10 bases spanning the gap. CDR3 in amino acids: CASSQDLLGNYGYTF. CDR3 nucleotides: TGTGCCAGCAGCCAAGATCTGCTAGGAAACTATGGCTACACCTTC.

There are many counts of this clonotype. This chain uses TRBV7-8 with TRBJ1-2, with D possibly TRBD1 on 6 matching bases. Germline-derived CDR1 and CDR2 are SGHVS and FQNEAQ. The CDR3 spans 15 residues. V was clipped by 3 bases and J by 1 base, with 12 bases between them. The CDR3 sequence: CASSLTTGLNYGYTF. As DNA, the CDR3 is TGTGCCAGCAGCTTGACGACAGGACTTAACTATGGCTACACCTTC.

This clonotype was seen only a few times. The V call is TRBV5-1, the J call TRBJ2-5; TRBD2 agrees at 8 bases. Losses at the gene ends were 5 bases for V and 3 bases for J; bases not matched to a gene: 3. Germline-derived CDR1 and CDR2 are SGHRS and YFSETQ. This CDR3 spans 13 amino acids. The CDR3 loop reads CASRQLAEETQYF. CDR3 coding DNA: TGCGCCAGCAGGCAACTAGCGGAAGAGACCCAGTACTTC.